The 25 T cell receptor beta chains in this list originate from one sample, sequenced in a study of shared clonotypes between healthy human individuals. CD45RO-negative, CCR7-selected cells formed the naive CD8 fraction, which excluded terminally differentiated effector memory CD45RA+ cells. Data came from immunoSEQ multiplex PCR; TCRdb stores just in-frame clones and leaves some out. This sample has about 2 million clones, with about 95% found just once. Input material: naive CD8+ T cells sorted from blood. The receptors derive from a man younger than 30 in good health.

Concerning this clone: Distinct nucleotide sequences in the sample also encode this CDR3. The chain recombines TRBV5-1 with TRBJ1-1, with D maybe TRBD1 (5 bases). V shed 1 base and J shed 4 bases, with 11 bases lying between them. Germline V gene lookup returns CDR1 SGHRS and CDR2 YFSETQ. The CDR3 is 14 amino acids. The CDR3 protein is CASSLRGLGTEAFF. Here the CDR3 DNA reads TGCGCCAGCAGCTTGAGGGGCCTGGGCACTGAAGCTTTCTTT.

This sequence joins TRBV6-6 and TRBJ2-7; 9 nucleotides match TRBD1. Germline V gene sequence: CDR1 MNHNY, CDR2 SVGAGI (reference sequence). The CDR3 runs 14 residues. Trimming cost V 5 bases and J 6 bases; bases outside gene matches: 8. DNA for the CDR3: TGTGCCAGCAGTACCCACGGGACAGGGTTCGAGCAGTACTTC. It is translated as CASSTHGTGFEQYF.

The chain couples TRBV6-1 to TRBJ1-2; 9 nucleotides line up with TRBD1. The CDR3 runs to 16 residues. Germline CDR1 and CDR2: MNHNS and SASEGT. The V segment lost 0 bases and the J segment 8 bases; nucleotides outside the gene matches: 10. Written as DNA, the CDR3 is TGTGCCAGCAGTGAAGCAGCCGGGACAGGGTTAGGAGGCTACACCTTC. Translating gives CASSEAAGTGLGGYTF.

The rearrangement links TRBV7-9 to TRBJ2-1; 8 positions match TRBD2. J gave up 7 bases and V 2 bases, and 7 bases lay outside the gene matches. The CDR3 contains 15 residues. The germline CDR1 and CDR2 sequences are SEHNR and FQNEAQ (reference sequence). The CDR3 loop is CASSLSAGEVNEQFF. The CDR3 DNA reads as TGTGCCAGCAGCTTATCAGCGGGGGAGGTTAATGAGCAGTTCTTC.

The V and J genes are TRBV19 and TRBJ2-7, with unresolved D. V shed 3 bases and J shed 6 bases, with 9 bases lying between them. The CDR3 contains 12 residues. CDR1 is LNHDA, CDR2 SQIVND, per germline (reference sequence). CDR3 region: CASSMVIGEQYF. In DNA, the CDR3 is TGTGCCAGTAGTATGGTAATAGGCGAGCAGTACTTC.

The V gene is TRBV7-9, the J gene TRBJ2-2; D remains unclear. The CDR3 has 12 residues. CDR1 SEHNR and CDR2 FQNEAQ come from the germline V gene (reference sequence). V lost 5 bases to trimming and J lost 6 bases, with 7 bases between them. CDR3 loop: CASSPTAGELFF. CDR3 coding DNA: TGTGCCAGCAGCCCGACGGCCGGGGAGCTGTTTTTT. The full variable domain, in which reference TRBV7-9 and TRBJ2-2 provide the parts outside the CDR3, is DTGVSQNPRHKITKRGQNVTFRCDPISEHNRLYWYRQTLGQGPEFLTYFQNEAQLEKSRLLSDRFSAERPKGSFSTLEIQRTEQGDSAMYLCASSPTAGELFFGEGSRLTVL.

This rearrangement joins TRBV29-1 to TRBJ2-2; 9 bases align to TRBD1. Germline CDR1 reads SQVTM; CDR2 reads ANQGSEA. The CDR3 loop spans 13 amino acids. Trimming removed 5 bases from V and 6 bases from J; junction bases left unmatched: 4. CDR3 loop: CSVPGQGPGELFF. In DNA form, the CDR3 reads TGCAGCGTTCCGGGACAGGGACCCGGGGAGCTGTTTTTT.

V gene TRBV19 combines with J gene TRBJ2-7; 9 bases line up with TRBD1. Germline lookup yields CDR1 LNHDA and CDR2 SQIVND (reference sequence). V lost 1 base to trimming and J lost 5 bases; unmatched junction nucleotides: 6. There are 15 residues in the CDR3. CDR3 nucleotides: TGTGCCAGTAGTATAGCCGGGACAGGGTATAACGAGCAGTACTTC. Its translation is CASSIAGTGYNEQYF.

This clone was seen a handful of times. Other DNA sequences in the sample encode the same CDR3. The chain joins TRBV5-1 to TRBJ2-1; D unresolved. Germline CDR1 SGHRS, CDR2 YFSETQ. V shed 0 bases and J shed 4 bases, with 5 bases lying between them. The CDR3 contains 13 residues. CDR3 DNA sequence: TGCGCCAGCAGCTTGGTAGGTTACAATGAGCAGTTCTTC. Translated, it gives CASSLVGYNEQFF.

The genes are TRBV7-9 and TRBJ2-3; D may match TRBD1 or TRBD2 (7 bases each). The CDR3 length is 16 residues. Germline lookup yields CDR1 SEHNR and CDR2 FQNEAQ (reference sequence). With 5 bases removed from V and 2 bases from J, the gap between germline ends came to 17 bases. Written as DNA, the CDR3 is TGTGCCAGCAGCCCAATACAGGGGAGGGACACAGATACGCAGTATTTT. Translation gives CASSPIQGRDTDTQYF.

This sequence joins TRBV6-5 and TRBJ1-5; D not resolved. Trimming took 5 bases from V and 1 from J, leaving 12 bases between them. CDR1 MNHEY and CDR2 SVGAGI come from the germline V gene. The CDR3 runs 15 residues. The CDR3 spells CASSHTVSSNQPQHF. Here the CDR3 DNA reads TGTGCCAGCAGTCATACCGTCTCAAGCAATCAGCCCCAGCATTTT.

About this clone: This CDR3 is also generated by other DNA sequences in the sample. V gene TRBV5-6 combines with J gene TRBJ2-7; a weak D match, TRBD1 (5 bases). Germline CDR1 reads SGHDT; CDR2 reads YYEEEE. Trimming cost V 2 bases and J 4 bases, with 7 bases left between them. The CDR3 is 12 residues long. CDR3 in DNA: TGTGCCAGCAGCTTTCAGGGTTACGAGCAGTACTTC. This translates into CASSFQGYEQYF.

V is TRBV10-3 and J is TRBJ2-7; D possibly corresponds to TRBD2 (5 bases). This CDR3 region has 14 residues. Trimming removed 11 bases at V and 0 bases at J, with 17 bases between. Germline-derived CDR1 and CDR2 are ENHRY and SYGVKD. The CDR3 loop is CASRTPGSSYEQYF. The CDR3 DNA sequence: TGTGCCTCCCGGACCCCGGGGAGCTCCTACGAGCAGTACTTC.

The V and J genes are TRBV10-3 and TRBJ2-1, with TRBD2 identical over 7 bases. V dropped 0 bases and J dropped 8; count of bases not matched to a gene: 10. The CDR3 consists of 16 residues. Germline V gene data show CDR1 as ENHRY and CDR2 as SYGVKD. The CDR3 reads CAISESASGVLDEQFF. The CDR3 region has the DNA TGTGCCATCAGTGAGTCGGCTAGCGGAGTGTTGGATGAGCAGTTCTTC.

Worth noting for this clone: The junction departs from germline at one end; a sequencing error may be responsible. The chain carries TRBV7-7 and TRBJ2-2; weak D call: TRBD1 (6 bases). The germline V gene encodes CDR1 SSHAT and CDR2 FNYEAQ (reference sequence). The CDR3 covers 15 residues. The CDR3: CASSPGTPGTGELFF. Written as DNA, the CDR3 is TGTGCTAGCAGCCCAGGGACACCGGGGACCGGGGAGCTGTTTTTT.

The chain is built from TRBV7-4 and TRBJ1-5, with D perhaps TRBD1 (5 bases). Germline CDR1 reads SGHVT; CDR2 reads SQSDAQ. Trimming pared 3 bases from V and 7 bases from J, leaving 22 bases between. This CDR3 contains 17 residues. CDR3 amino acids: CASSLEPAGGGGQPQHF. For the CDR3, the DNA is TGTGCCAGCAGCTTGGAACCGGCCGGGGGTGGAGGGCAGCCCCAGCATTTT.

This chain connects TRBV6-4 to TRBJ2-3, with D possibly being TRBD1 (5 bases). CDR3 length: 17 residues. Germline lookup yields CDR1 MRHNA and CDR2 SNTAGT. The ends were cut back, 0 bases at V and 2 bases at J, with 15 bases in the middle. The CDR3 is CASSDSPGPLDTDTQYF. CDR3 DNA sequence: TGTGCCAGCAGTGACTCTCCAGGGCCCCTTGACACAGATACGCAGTATTTT.

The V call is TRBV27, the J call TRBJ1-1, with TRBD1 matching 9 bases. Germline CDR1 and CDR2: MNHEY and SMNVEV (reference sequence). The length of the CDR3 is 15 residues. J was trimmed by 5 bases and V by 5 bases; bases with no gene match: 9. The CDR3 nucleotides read TGTGCCAGCAGTACCGGACAGGGGATGAGAACTGAAGCTTTCTTT. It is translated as CASSTGQGMRTEAFF.

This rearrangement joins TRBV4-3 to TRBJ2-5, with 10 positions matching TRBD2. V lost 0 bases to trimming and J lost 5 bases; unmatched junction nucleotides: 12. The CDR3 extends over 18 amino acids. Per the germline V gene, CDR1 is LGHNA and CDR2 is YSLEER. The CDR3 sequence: CASSQDGGASGRGETQYF. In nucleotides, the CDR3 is TGCGCCAGCAGCCAAGATGGAGGGGCTAGCGGGAGAGGGGAGACCCAGTACTTC.

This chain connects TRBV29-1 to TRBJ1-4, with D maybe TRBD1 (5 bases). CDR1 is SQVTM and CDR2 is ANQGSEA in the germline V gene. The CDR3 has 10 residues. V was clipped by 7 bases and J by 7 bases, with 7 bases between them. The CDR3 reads CSAGGEKLFF. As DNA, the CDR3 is TGCAGCGCTGGGGGTGAAAAACTGTTTTTT.

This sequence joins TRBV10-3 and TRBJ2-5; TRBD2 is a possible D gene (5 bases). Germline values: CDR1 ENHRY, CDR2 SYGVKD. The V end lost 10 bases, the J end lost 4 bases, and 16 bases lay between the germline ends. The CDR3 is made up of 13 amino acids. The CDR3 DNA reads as TGTGCCACCGGAGGTAGCGTCTCAGAGACCCAGTACTTC. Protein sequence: CATGGSVSETQYF.

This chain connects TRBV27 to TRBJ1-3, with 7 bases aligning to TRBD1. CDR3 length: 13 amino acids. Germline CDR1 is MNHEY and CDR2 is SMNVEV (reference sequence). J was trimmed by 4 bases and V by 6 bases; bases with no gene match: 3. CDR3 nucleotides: TGTGCCAGCAGACAGGGGACCGGAAACACCATATATTTT. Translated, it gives CASRQGTGNTIYF.

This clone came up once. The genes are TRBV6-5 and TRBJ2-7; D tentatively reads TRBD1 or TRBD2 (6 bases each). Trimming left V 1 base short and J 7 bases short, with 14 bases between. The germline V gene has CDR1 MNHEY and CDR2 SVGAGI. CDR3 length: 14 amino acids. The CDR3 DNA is TGTGCCAGCAGTTACTTGTGGGGGGCGAGGGAGCAGTACTTC. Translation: CASSYLWGAREQYF.

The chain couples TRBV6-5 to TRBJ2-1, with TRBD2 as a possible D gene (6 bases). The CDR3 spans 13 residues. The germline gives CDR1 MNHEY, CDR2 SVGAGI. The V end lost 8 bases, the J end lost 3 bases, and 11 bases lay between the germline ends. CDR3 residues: CASALGLYNEQFF. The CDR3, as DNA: TGTGCCAGCGCATTGGGACTCTACAATGAGCAGTTCTTC.

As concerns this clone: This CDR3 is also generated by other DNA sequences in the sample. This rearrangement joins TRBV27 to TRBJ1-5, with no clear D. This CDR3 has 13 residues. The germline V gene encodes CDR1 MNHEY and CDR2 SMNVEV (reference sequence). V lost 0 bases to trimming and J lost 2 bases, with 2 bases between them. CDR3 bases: TGTGCCAGCAGTTTATCCGGCAATCAGCCCCAGCATTTT. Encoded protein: CASSLSGNQPQHF.